This T cell receptor (beta chain) comes out of a study of CD8 T cells in Susac syndrome. Roughly 0.45 to 1 ug RNA was reverse transcribed with random hexamers. A multiplex approach, immunoSEQ multiplex PCR, amplified TCR beta CDR3 across 54 Vbeta and 13 Jbeta. TCRdb reprocessed the immunoSEQ multiplex PCR reads with MiXCR, giving one entry per CDR3 protein. The table records some 120,000 distinct CDR3 sequences, around 96% of them present only once. This CDR3 comprises 14 residues. V lost 0 bases and J lost 0, with 7 bases in between. The germline V gene has CDR1 SGHRS and CDR2 YFSETQ. The control group consisted of healthy donors matched for age and sex. Negative isolation was used for CD8+ and CD4+ T cells, and FACS enrichment was applied to TEMRA cells.

Specimen: CD4+ T cells from PBMCs. V is TRBV5-1 and J is TRBJ2-7; D gene uncertain. This clonotype was sampled from a human donor in good health. The CDR3 nucleotides read TGCGCCAGCAGCTTGGCGGCCAACTCCTACGAGCAGTACTTC. Translating it yields CASSLAANSYEQYF.